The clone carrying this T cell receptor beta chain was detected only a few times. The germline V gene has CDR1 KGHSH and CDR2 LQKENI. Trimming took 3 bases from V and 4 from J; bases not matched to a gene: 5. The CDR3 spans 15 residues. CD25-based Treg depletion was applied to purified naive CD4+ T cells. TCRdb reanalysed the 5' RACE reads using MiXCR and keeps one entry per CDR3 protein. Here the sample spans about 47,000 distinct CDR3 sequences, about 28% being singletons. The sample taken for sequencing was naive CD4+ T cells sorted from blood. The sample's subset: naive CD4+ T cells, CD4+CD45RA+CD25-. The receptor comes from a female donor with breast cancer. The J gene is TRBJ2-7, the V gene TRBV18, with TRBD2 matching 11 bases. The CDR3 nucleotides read TGTGCCAGCTCACCGACTAGCGGGGAGGATTACGAGCAGTACTTC. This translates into CASSPTSGEDYEQYF.